These 8 T cell receptor beta chains share one sample of origin, sequenced in a study of CD8+ T cells in alopecia areata. Extracted RNA was reverse transcribed, and the resulting cDNA served as sequencing template. Produced via immunoSEQ multiplex PCR; TCRdb's table is partial and in-frame only. The profile shows roughly 150,000 clones, around 50% of them singletons. The sample's treatment: oral pan-JAK inhibitor, 5-10 mg twice daily. The sample consisted of CD8+ T cells sorted from blood, taken at week 4, from a patient treated with tofacitinib. The receptors derive from a human donor with alopecia areata.

This clone showed up just a few times. The chain carries TRBV2 and TRBJ2-2; 8 nucleotides agree with TRBD1. Germline lookup yields CDR1 SNHLY and CDR2 FYNNEI. With V trimmed by 7 bases and J by 5 bases, 9 bases remained unmatched. The CDR3 runs 15 residues. The CDR3 is CASISGQDLTGELFF. The CDR3 DNA sequence: TGTGCCAGCATTTCGGGACAGGATCTAACCGGGGAGCTGTTTTTT.

This sequence joins TRBV4-1 and TRBJ2-1; TRBD2 matches 11 bases. The V segment lost 3 bases and the J segment 9 bases; nucleotides outside the gene matches: 10. Germline assignment: CDR1 MGHRA and CDR2 YSYEKL. This CDR3 is 16 amino acids long. The CDR3 sequence is CASSHTLSGGAAEQFF. DNA for the CDR3: TGCGCCAGCAGCCACACCCTTAGCGGGGGGGCCGCTGAGCAGTTCTTC.

This clone was observed a handful of times. V gene TRBV15 combines with J gene TRBJ1-6, with a possible D match to TRBD1 (5 bases). The CDR3 is made up of 16 amino acids. Germline CDR1 and CDR2: LNHNV and YYDKDF (reference sequence). V was pared by 3 bases and J by 10 bases, with 19 bases between. CDR3 loop: CATSSIGGQQGSPLHF. The DNA of the CDR3 is TGTGCCACCAGCAGCATCGGTGGTCAGCAGGGATCACCCCTCCACTTT.

This chain uses TRBV27 with TRBJ2-1; D unclear. The V gene's germline CDR1 is MNHEY and CDR2 SMNVEV (reference sequence). V dropped 5 bases and J dropped 5 bases, with 7 bases sitting between them. The length of the CDR3 is 12 residues. As DNA, the CDR3 is TGTGCCAGCAGTCCACCGAACAATGAGCAGTTCTTC. Protein sequence: CASSPPNNEQFF.

The chain joins TRBV27 to TRBJ1-1, with D possibly matching TRBD1 (5 bases). The CDR3 is made up of 15 amino acids. V lost 5 bases, J lost 4 bases, and 17 bases lay in between. CDR1 is MNHEY and CDR2 is SMNVEV in the germline V gene (reference sequence). The CDR3 sequence is CASSPGAGSGTEAFF. The CDR3 DNA sequence: TGTGCCAGCAGTCCCGGGGCAGGGTCGGGCACTGAAGCTTTCTTT.

The chain carries TRBV7-6 and TRBJ1-5; D is undetermined. Germline CDR1 SGHVS, CDR2 FNYEAQ. The ends were cut back, 1 base at V and 0 bases at J, with 7 bases in the middle. This CDR3 spans 15 amino acids. In DNA form, the CDR3 reads TGTGCCAGCAGCTTAGGACCATATAGCAATCAGCCCCAGCATTTT. The encoded protein is CASSLGPYSNQPQHF.

V is TRBV29-1 and J is TRBJ2-1; possibly TRBD1 or TRBD2 for D (5 bases each). The V gene lost 0 bases and the J gene lost 7 bases, with 10 bases spanning the gap. This CDR3 is 13 amino acids long. Germline CDR1 SQVTM, CDR2 ANQGSEA. In nucleotides, the CDR3 is TGCAGCGTTGAAGAGGGGCGGGTAAATGAGCAGTTCTTC. It is translated as CSVEEGRVNEQFF.

This clone was seen a single time. This chain links TRBV6-1 with TRBJ2-1; D call uncertain. Trimming left V 6 bases short and J 7 bases short, with 10 bases between. CDR3 size: 12 residues. Germline CDR1 reads MNHNS; CDR2 reads SASEGT. The CDR3 DNA follows: TGTGCCAGCAGAGACGGAATGAATGAGCAGTTCTTC. The encoded protein is CASRDGMNEQFF.